This T cell receptor beta chain was identified during a study of blood T cell repertoires in COVID-19. A note on this clone: The same CDR3 is also encoded by other DNA sequences in this sample.

As handled by the study authors: Amplification with reference gene primers provided the estimates of nucleated cell counts. Sequencing was performed with immunoSEQ multiplex PCR; in TCRdb, only in-frame clones are kept and a portion is missing. The V and J calls and the clone size are those of that table, but D and trimming were determined from the DNA. The table lists about 76,000 clones, 85% of them singletons, with roughly 11% in the top ten. Germline CDR1 reads LGHDT; CDR2 reads YNNKEL (reference sequence). The CDR3 length is 16 residues. V was shortened by 0 bases and J by 1 base, with 11 bases between the two germline ends.

This receptor was obtained from a man aged 60 to 75 with COVID-19, enrolled during active disease. Sample: peripheral blood. This rearrangement joins TRBV3-1 (or the pseudogene TRBV3-2) to TRBJ2-3, with D tentatively TRBD2 (7 bases). As DNA, the CDR3 is TGTGCCAGCAGCCAAGATTGGGGGGGCGGCACAGATACGCAGTATTTT. Encoded protein: CASSQDWGGGTDTQYF.